Sequencing of this T cell receptor beta chain was carried out in a study of CXCR3-negative and CXCR3-positive naive CD8 T cells. Libraries of TRB cDNA were made by 5' RACE and carried UMIs. TCRdb reworked the 5' RACE reads into one entry per CDR3 protein, no DNA. This sample's table reports 35,000 to 55,000 distinct CDR3 sequences. This CDR3 has 16 amino acids. A CD45RO-CCR7+CD27+CD95- profile was what naive CD8+ T cells displayed. The V and J genes are TRBV12-3 or TRBV12-4 and TRBJ2-1; the D call from TCRdb, TRBD1, cannot be confirmed without DNA. The sequence was collected from a human donor in good health. Some clones in this sample may be carry-over from other donors' samples. The sequencing sample was made of naive CXCR3- CD8+ T cells from blood. The subset here: CD45RO-CCR7+CD27+CD95- naive CD8+ T cells lacking CXCR3 (TNR3-). The CDR3 spells CASSPREGAVYNEQFF.